This entry lists 10 T cell receptor beta chains sequenced from one sample in a study of regulatory T cells in long-lasting Graves disease. Time point: persistent/refractory GD, antithyroid drugs over 5 years with positive TRAb. Extracted PBMC RNA gave rise to the TCR library. TCR beta libraries were built with iRepertoire HTBI primers and Arm-PCR of CDR3 regions. A single record per CDR3 protein comes from TCRdb applying MiXCR to the multiplex PCR reads. This sample has about 450,000 distinct CDR3 sequences, with 23% found just once. The sequenced sample was peripheral blood mononuclear cells (PBMCs), obtained when the disease was refractory, from a patient treated with antithyroid drugs. These receptors were taken from a female donor with Graves disease.

This clonotype was seen ten or more times. The chain links TRBV12-3 or TRBV12-4 to TRBJ1-1; D unresolved. V was shortened by 7 bases and J by 8 bases, with 14 bases between the two germline ends. The CDR3 is 12 residues long. The CDR3 coding sequence is TGTGCCAGCACCGTAAGGAGGACGGAAGCTTTCTTT. Its protein product is CASTVRRTEAFF.

This sequence joins TRBV25-1 and TRBJ1-1, with 9 bases lining up with TRBD1. CDR3 length: 17 residues. The V gene end was trimmed by 3 bases and the J gene end by 0 bases; junction bases not matched to a gene: 8. The germline V gene has CDR1 MGHDK and CDR2 SYGVNS. Here the CDR3 DNA reads TGTGCCAGCAGTGAGGGGACAGGGACTACCTTGAACACTGAAGCTTTCTTT. Its protein is CASSEGTGTTLNTEAFF.

The chain couples TRBV2 to TRBJ1-1; 7 nucleotides align to TRBD1. Germline V gene lookup returns CDR1 SNHLY and CDR2 FYNNEI. This CDR3 contains 12 residues. The V and J ends lost 6 bases and 4 bases, in that order; junction bases with no gene match: 2. CDR3 DNA: TGTGCCAGCAGAGGGACAGTCACTGAAGCTTTCTTT. This encodes CASRGTVTEAFF.

V usage is TRBV11-2 and J usage is TRBJ2-7, with 12 bases aligning to TRBD1. Per the germline V gene, CDR1 is SGHAT and CDR2 is FQNNGV. The ends lost 4 bases at V and 5 bases at J; junction bases unmatched: 15. The CDR3 totals 18 residues. CDR3 coding DNA: TGTGCCAGCAGCTCCCCACCTGGGACAGGGGGCATCTTGGACGAGCAGTACTTC. It yields the protein CASSSPPGTGGILDEQYF.

This clonotype was counted at least ten times. V is TRBV2 and J is TRBJ2-7; 8 bases are shared with TRBD1. Germline V CDR1 and CDR2: SNHLY, FYNNEI. The CDR3 is 14 amino acids. The J segment lost 3 bases and the V segment lost 6 bases, leaving 7 bases of the junction unmatched. This chain's CDR3 is CASSRRTGLYEQYF. CDR3 in DNA: TGTGCCAGCAGCCGAAGGACAGGGCTCTACGAGCAGTACTTC.

This chain joins TRBV6-2 or TRBV6-3 and TRBJ1-5; the D is unclear. The CDR3 sequence is 17 residues long. Germline CDR1 is MNHEY and CDR2 is SVGEGT. V lost 0 bases to trimming and J lost 0 bases, with 12 bases between them. Here the CDR3 reads CASSYSSGPYSNQPQHF. CDR3 sequence (DNA): TGTGCCAGCAGTTACTCGAGCGGACCTTATAGCAATCAGCCCCAGCATTTT.

This chain uses TRBV4-1 with TRBJ1-5, with D possibly matching TRBD1 (5 bases). Germline V lookup: CDR1 MGHRA, CDR2 YSYEKL. The CDR3 spans 15 residues. Trimming pared 4 bases from V and 0 bases from J, leaving 10 bases between. The CDR3 loop reads CASSPRGYSNQPQHF. CDR3 DNA sequence: TGCGCCAGCAGCCCAAGGGGTTATAGCAATCAGCCCCAGCATTTT.

This clonotype has more than one count but fewer than ten. The gene calls are TRBV29-1 and TRBJ2-5; 7 nucleotides match TRBD1. The CDR3 is 13 amino acids. Germline assignment: CDR1 SQVTM and CDR2 ANQGSEA. V lost 8 bases and J lost 5; bases outside the gene matches: 11. This CDR3 reads CSLSRDSWETQYF. In DNA form, the CDR3 reads TGCAGCCTCAGCCGGGACAGTTGGGAGACCCAGTACTTC. Full variable domain (remainder filled in from reference TRBV29-1 and TRBJ2-5): SAVISQKPSRDICQRGTSLTIQCQVDSQVTMMFWYRQQPGQSLTLIATANQGSEATYESGFVIDKFPISRPNLTFSTLTVSNMSPEDSSIYLCSLSRDSWETQYFGPGTRLLVL.

Many counts were recorded for this clonotype. This rearrangement joins TRBV12-3 or TRBV12-4 to TRBJ1-2; maybe TRBD1 (5 bases). This CDR3 contains 14 residues. Trimming took off 3 bases at V and 6 bases at J, with 14 bases between the two ends. CDR3 protein: CASSLEGRADGYTF. CDR3 coding DNA: TGTGCCAGCAGTTTGGAAGGCAGGGCGGATGGCTACACCTTC.

The genes are TRBV7-2 and TRBJ2-7, with a possible D match to TRBD2 (6 bases). Looked up from germline, CDR1 is SGHTA and CDR2 is FQGNSA. This CDR3 is 15 amino acids long. Trimming shortened V by 4 bases and J by 4 bases, and 17 bases separated the two germline ends. CDR3 sequence (DNA): TGTGCCAGCAGCTCGAACCGGGACGGACTATACGAGCAGTACTTC. Its protein is CASSSNRDGLYEQYF.